The rows below give T cell receptor beta chains drawn from one sample of a study of technical replicates of blood from several donors. Sequencing was performed with immunoSEQ multiplex PCR; in TCRdb, only in-frame clones are kept and a portion is missing. Found here are more than 15,000 clones, 82% of them singletons; the top ten hold around 10%. Source material: PBMCs. The receptors come from a human donor in good health. Some clones in this sample may be carry-over from other donors' samples. Each CDR3 is given with its conserved first and last residue. Fields, in order: V gene, clone size, D gene, J gene, CDR3 protein, CDR3 DNA. A D gene is named only where the DNA matches it firmly. Clone size appears in some rows only: once, few, many, or a class for an expanded clone.

TRBV9,NA,TRBD1,TRBJ1-6,CASSDPGQYNSPLHF,TGTGCCAGCAGCGATCCGGGACAGTATAATTCACCCCTCCACTTT
TRBV29-1,NA,NA,TRBJ2-7,CSVADSYEQYF,TGCAGCGTTGCGGACAGCTACGAGCAGTACTTC
TRBV6-6,NA,NA,TRBJ2-5,CASRVGGQETQYF,TGTGCCAGCAGGGTGGGGGGTCAAGAGACCCAGTACTTC
TRBV21-1,NA,NA,TRBJ1-1,CASSKREWGPEAFF,TGTGCCAGCAGCAAAAGAGAATGGGGGCCCGAAGCTTTCTTT
TRBV4-1,few,TRBD1,TRBJ2-7,CASSQGQGDEQYF,TGCGCCAGCAGCCAGGGACAGGGCGACGAGCAGTACTTC
TRBV4-2,NA,TRBD2,TRBJ2-2,CASSQETSGSANTGELFF,TGTGCCAGCAGCCAAGAAACTAGCGGGAGTGCGAACACCGGGGAGCTGTTTTTT
TRBV18,NA,TRBD1,TRBJ2-4,CASSLGRPGQGNVPNTKNIQYF,TGTGCCAGCTCACTTGGGCGGCCGGGACAGGGGAATGTACCCAATACCAAAAACATTCAGTACTTC
TRBV28,NA,TRBD1,TRBJ2-1,CASSLIGTGNEQFF,TGTGCCAGCAGTTTGATAGGGACAGGGAATGAGCAGTTCTTC
TRBV4-2,once,NA,TRBJ2-3,CASSPRVTDTQYF,TGTGCCAGCAGCCCCAGGGTCACAGATACGCAGTATTTT
TRBV2,few,TRBD1,TRBJ1-4,CASRRTGGSATNEKLFF,TGTGCCAGCAGGAGGACAGGGGGGTCCGCAACTAATGAAAAACTGTTTTTT
TRBV28,NA,NA,TRBJ2-1,CASSRRDEGLSSYNEQFF,TGTGCCAGCAGCCGACGAGATGAGGGTCTGAGCTCCTACAATGAGCAGTTCTTC
TRBV5-1,few,TRBD1,TRBJ2-7,CASREQGYYEQYF,TGCGCCAGCAGGGAACAGGGGTACTACGAGCAGTACTTC
TRBV28,NA,NA,TRBJ2-7,CASRKTGSPVQYF,TGTGCCAGCAGGAAAACAGGGTCCCCGGTGCAGTACTTC
TRBV27,NA,NA,TRBJ1-2,CASSPGYGYTF,TGTGCCAGCAGCCCAGGCTATGGCTACACCTTC
TRBV29-1,NA,TRBD1,TRBJ2-7,CSVEVVDRGLYEQYF,TGCAGCGTTGAAGTAGTTGACAGGGGGCTCTACGAGCAGTACTTC
TRBV5-1,NA,TRBD2,TRBJ2-7,CASSLGPEAGGLYEQCF,TGCGCCAGCAGCTTGGGCCCCGAAGCGGGGGGACTCTACGAGCAGTGCTTC
TRBV5-1,few,NA,TRBJ2-3,CASSAGSPRTIRGTDTQYF,TGCGCCAGCAGCGCGGGCAGCCCAAGGACTATTAGGGGCACAGATACGCAGTATTTT
TRBV15,NA,NA,TRBJ1-1,CATSRDLRMNTEAFF,TGTGCCACCAGCAGAGATCTCCGTATGAACACTGAAGCTTTCTTT
TRBV7-2,NA,NA,TRBJ1-5,CASSFSAQQPQHF,TGTGCCAGCAGCTTCTCCGCCCAGCAGCCCCAGCATTTT
TRBV6-1,NA,TRBD1,TRBJ2-6,CASSESGQAISSGANVLTF,TGTGCCAGCAGTGAATCGGGACAGGCTATCTCCTCTGGGGCCAACGTCCTGACTTTC
TRBV7-6,NA,TRBD2,TRBJ2-1,CASSPLAGGRALSNEQFF,TGTGCCAGCAGCCCACTAGCGGGAGGGCGGGCCCTCTCCAATGAGCAGTTCTTC
TRBV7-8,NA,NA,TRBJ1-5,CASSLLRQVNNQPQHF,TGTGCCAGCAGCTTACTTCGGCAGGTGAACAATCAGCCCCAGCATTTT